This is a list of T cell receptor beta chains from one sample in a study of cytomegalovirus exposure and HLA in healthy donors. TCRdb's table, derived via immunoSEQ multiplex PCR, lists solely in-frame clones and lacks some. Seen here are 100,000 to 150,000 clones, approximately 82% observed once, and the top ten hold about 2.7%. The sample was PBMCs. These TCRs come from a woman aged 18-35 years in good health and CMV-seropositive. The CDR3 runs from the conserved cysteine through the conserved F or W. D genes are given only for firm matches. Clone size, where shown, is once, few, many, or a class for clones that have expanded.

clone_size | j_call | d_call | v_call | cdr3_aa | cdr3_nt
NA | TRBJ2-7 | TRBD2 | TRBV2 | CASRERGDAYEQYF | TGTGCCAGCAGGGAGCGGGGGGACGCCTACGAGCAGTACTTC
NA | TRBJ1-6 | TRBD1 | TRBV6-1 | CASSITGAASPLHF | TGTGCCAGCAGTATAACAGGGGCGGCATCACCCCTCCACTTT
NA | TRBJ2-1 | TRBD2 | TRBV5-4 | CASSLRGGGSYNEQFF | TGTGCCAGCAGCTTGCGAGGCGGGGGTTCTTACAATGAGCAGTTCTTC
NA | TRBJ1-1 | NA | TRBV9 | CASSVGAQTNTEAFF | TGTGCCAGCAGCGTAGGGGCACAAACGAACACTGAAGCTTTCTTT
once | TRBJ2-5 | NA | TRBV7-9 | CASSSDSLQETQYF | TGTGCCAGCAGCTCAGACTCGCTCCAAGAGACCCAGTACTTC
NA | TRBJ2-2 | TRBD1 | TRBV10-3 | CASWTGGGTGELFF | TGTGCCAGTTGGACAGGGGGCGGCACCGGGGAGCTGTTTTTT
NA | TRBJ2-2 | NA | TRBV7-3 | CASSLVGPGTGELFF | TGTGCCAGCAGCCTCGTCGGTCCGGGCACCGGGGAGCTGTTTTTT
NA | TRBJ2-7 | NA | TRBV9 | CASSRTMSYEQYF | TGTGCCAGCAGTCGGACAATGTCCTACGAGCAGTACTTC
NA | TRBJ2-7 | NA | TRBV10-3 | CAISESLDSYEQYF | TGTGCCATCAGTGAGTCCCTAGACAGCTACGAGCAGTACTTC
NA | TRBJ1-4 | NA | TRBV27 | CASRQGSPENEKLFF | TGTGCCAGCAGGCAGGGTTCCCCGGAGAATGAAAAACTGTTTTTT
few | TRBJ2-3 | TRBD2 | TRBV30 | CAWSGVGRGGLGYF | TGTGCCTGGAGTGGGGTCGGGCGGGGGGGTCTTGGGTATTTT
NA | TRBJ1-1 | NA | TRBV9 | CASSPLGGGTEAFF | TGTGCCAGCAGCCCGCTGGGGGGGGGCACTGAAGCTTTCTTT
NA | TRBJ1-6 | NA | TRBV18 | CASSPGAKNSPLHF | TGTGCCAGCTCACCAGGGGCTAAGAATTCACCCCTCCACTTT
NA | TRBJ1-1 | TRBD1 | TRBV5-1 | CASSPGTGVTGTEAFF | TGCGCCAGCAGTCCGGGGACAGGGGTTACGGGGACTGAAGCTTTCTTT
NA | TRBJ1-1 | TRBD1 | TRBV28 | CASNSRPGTGGGGTEAFF | TGTGCCAGCAACTCAAGACCCGGGACAGGGGGAGGCGGCACTGAAGCTTTCTTT
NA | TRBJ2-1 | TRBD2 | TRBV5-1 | CASSSSGGAYNEQFF | TGCGCCAGCAGCTCTAGCGGGGGGGCCTACAATGAGCAGTTCTTC
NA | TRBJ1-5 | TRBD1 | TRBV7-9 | CASSSQGEQPQHF | TGTGCCAGCAGCTCCCAGGGGGAACAGCCCCAGCATTTT
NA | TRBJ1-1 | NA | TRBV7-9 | CASSPGGVLTEAFF | TGTGCCAGCAGCCCGGGGGGGGTGCTCACTGAAGCTTTCTTT
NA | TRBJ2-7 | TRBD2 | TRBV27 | CASSRGYGLAGSTHEQYF | TGTGCCAGCAGCCGGGGCTACGGACTAGCGGGGAGCACCCACGAGCAGTACTTC
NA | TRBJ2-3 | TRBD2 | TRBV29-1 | CSVEDWASGGSSTDTQYF | TGCAGCGTTGAAGATTGGGCTAGCGGGGGTTCTTCCACAGATACGCAGTATTTT
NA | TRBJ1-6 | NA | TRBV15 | CATSREVQGTSPLHF | TGTGCCACCAGCAGAGAGGTTCAGGGAACTTCACCCCTCCACTTT
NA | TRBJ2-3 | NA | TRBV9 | CASSGVSPTDTQYF | TGTGCCAGCAGCGGAGTATCCCCCACAGATACGCAGTATTTT
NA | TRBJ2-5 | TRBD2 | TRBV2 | CASSRLAGAFQETQYF | TGTGCCAGCAGTCGACTAGCGGGGGCCTTCCAAGAGACCCAGTACTTC
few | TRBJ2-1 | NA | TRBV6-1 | CASSARGGDYNEQFF | TGTGCCAGCAGTGCTAGAGGGGGAGATTACAATGAGCAGTTCTTC
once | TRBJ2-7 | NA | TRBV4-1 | CASSQSVVQGPLQKQYF | TGCGCCAGCAGCCAAAGTGTTGTGCAGGGGCCCCTTCAAAAGCAGTACTTC
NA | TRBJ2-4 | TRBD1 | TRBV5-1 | CASSLMGQENIQYF | TGCGCCAGCAGCTTGATGGGACAGGAAAACATTCAGTACTTC
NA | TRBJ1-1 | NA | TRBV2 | CASRDLGGNTEAFF | TGTGCCAGCAGGGACCTCGGGGGGAACACTGAAGCCTTCTTT
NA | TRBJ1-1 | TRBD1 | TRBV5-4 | CASSPRTGKFEAFF | TGTGCCAGCAGCCCCAGGACAGGGAAGTTCGAAGCTTTCTTT
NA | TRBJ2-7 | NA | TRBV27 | CASSLTTPRTYEQYF | TGTGCCAGCAGTTTAACGACGCCGAGGACCTACGAGCAGTACTTC
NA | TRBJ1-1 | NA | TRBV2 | CASSLGQTNTEAFF | TGTGCCAGCAGCCTCGGACAGACTAACACTGAAGCTTTCTTT
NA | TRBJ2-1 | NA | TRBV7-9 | CASSWGEHYYNEQFF | TGTGCCAGCAGCTGGGGGGAGCACTACTACAATGAGCAGTTCTTC
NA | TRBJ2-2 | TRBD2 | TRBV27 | CASSQRGGYTGELFF | TGTGCCAGCAGCCAGCGGGGGGGCTACACCGGGGAGCTGTTTTTT
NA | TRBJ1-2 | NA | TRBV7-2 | CASSLVAGFSGYTF | TGTGCCAGCAGCTTAGTTGCGGGATTCAGCGGCTACACCTTC
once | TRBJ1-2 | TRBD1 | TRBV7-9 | CASRDNRGLNYGYTF | TGTGCCAGCAGGGATAACAGGGGGCTCAACTATGGCTACACCTTC
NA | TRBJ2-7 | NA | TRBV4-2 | CASSQGGPYEQYF | TGTGCCAGCAGCCAAGGCGGGCCTTACGAGCAGTACTTC
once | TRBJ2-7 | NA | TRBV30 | CAWSVLTGSYEQYF | TGTGCCTGGAGTGTACTGACAGGTTCCTACGAGCAGTACTTC
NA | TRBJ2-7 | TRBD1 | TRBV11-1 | CASSLAPTGDHEQYF | TGTGCCAGCAGCTTAGCACCCACAGGGGACCACGAGCAGTACTTC
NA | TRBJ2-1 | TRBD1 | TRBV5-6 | CASSTRGTDPYNEQFF | TGTGCCAGCAGCACTAGGGGGACAGATCCTTACAATGAGCAGTTCTTC
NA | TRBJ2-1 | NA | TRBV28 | CASSQIWGTQDNEQFF | TGTGCCAGCAGCCAAATTTGGGGGACTCAGGACAATGAGCAGTTCTTC
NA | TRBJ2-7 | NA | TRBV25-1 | CASSEWGESSYEQYF | TGTGCCAGCAGTGAATGGGGGGAGAGCTCCTACGAGCAGTACTTC
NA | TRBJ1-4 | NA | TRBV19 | CASSINEGVNEKLFF | TGTGCCAGTAGTATAAACGAAGGGGTCAATGAAAAACTGTTTTTT
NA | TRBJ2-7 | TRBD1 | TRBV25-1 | CASSGRTGVLYEQYF | TGTGCCAGCAGTGGCCGGACAGGCGTACTTTACGAGCAGTACTTC
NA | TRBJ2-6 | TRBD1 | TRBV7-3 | CASSPTGGDSGANVLTF | TGTGCCAGCAGCCCGACAGGGGGCGACTCTGGGGCCAACGTCCTGACTTTC
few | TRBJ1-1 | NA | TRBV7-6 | CASSPRFGRTYTEAFF | TGTGCCAGCAGCCCTAGATTTGGGAGAACCTACACTGAAGCTTTCTTT
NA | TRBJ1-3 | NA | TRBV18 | CASSPPRENTIYF | TGTGCCAGCTCACCACCGAGGGAGAACACCATATATTTT
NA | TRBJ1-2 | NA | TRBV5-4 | CASSLNGQTQAKYGYTF | TGTGCCAGCAGCTTGAACGGACAGACTCAAGCGAAGTATGGCTACACCTTC
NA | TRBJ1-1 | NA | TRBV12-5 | CASGLGLTEAFF | TGTGCTAGTGGTTTGGGGCTCACTGAAGCTTTCTTT
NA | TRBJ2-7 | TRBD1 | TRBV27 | CASTLDPGQGGEQYF | TGTGCCAGTACCTTGGATCCGGGACAGGGAGGAGAGCAGTACTTC
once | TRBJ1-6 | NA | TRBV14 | CANSQDQGIDSPLHF | TGTGCCAACAGCCAAGATCAGGGGATAGATTCACCCCTCCACTTT
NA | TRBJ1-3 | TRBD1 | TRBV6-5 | CASSYGRGPGNTIYF | TGTGCCAGCAGTTACGGCAGGGGGCCTGGAAACACCATATATTTT
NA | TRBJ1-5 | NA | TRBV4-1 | CASSQFRDTDQPQHF | TGCGCCAGCAGCCAATTCAGGGACACCGATCAGCCCCAGCATTTT